Sequencing of this TCR beta chain was carried out in a study of cytomegalovirus exposure and HLA in healthy donors. Across the study: Ancestry clustering placed about 80% of 350 to 500 genotyped donors in the Caucasian-associated cluster. Study-wide points: A list of about 180 TCR beta chains associated with cytomegalovirus was given. Later work associated approximately 17,000 TCR beta sequences with HLA alleles at 0.05 false discovery rate.

V dropped 1 base and J dropped 1 base, with 11 bases sitting between them. This CDR3 spans 16 amino acids. Germline assignment: CDR1 SGHTA and CDR2 FQGNSA. Researchers ran the PCR with 60 Vbeta and 13 Jbeta primers. The data were produced by immunoSEQ multiplex PCR, yet TCRdb's version contains in-frame clones alone and is incomplete. The data hold almost 200,000 clones, with around 79% observed a single time. Remarks on this clone: No antigen is known for it.

This chain joins TRBV7-2 and TRBJ2-1, with a tentative D call TRBD2 (6 bases). The sequenced material came from PBMCs. The sequence was obtained from a male donor in good health and CMV-seropositive. This CDR3 reads CASSLEVAASYNEQFF. In DNA form, the CDR3 reads TGTGCCAGCAGCTTAGAGGTAGCGGCTTCCTACAATGAGCAGTTCTTC.